This T cell receptor (beta chain) was captured by sequencing in a study of T cells in Graves' hyperthyroidism and ophthalmopathy. Together with thyroid ultrasound, orbital computed tomography, serum thyroxine and TRAb, clinical symptoms were used for diagnoses. The CDR3 runs 17 residues. The germline V gene has CDR1 KGHDR and CDR2 SFDVKD. The ends lost 5 bases at V and 0 bases at J; junction bases unmatched: 8. It was RNA transcripts that yielded the amplified TCR beta CDR3 regions. A first-round RT-PCR of the TCR CDR3 used the HTBI primer set. One entry per CDR3 protein results from TCRdb running MiXCR on the multiplex PCR reads. The sample carries roughly 630,000 distinct CDR3 sequences, 15% to 17% recorded once.

The specimen was blood. The source of this sequence is a woman aged 25 to 45 with Graves' hyperthyroidism. The rearrangement links TRBV24-1 to TRBJ2-1; 8 positions agree with TRBD2. This CDR3 is CATSGTSGTSSYNEQFF. CDR3 nucleotide sequence: TGTGCCACCAGTGGCACTAGCGGTACTAGCTCCTACAATGAGCAGTTCTTC.